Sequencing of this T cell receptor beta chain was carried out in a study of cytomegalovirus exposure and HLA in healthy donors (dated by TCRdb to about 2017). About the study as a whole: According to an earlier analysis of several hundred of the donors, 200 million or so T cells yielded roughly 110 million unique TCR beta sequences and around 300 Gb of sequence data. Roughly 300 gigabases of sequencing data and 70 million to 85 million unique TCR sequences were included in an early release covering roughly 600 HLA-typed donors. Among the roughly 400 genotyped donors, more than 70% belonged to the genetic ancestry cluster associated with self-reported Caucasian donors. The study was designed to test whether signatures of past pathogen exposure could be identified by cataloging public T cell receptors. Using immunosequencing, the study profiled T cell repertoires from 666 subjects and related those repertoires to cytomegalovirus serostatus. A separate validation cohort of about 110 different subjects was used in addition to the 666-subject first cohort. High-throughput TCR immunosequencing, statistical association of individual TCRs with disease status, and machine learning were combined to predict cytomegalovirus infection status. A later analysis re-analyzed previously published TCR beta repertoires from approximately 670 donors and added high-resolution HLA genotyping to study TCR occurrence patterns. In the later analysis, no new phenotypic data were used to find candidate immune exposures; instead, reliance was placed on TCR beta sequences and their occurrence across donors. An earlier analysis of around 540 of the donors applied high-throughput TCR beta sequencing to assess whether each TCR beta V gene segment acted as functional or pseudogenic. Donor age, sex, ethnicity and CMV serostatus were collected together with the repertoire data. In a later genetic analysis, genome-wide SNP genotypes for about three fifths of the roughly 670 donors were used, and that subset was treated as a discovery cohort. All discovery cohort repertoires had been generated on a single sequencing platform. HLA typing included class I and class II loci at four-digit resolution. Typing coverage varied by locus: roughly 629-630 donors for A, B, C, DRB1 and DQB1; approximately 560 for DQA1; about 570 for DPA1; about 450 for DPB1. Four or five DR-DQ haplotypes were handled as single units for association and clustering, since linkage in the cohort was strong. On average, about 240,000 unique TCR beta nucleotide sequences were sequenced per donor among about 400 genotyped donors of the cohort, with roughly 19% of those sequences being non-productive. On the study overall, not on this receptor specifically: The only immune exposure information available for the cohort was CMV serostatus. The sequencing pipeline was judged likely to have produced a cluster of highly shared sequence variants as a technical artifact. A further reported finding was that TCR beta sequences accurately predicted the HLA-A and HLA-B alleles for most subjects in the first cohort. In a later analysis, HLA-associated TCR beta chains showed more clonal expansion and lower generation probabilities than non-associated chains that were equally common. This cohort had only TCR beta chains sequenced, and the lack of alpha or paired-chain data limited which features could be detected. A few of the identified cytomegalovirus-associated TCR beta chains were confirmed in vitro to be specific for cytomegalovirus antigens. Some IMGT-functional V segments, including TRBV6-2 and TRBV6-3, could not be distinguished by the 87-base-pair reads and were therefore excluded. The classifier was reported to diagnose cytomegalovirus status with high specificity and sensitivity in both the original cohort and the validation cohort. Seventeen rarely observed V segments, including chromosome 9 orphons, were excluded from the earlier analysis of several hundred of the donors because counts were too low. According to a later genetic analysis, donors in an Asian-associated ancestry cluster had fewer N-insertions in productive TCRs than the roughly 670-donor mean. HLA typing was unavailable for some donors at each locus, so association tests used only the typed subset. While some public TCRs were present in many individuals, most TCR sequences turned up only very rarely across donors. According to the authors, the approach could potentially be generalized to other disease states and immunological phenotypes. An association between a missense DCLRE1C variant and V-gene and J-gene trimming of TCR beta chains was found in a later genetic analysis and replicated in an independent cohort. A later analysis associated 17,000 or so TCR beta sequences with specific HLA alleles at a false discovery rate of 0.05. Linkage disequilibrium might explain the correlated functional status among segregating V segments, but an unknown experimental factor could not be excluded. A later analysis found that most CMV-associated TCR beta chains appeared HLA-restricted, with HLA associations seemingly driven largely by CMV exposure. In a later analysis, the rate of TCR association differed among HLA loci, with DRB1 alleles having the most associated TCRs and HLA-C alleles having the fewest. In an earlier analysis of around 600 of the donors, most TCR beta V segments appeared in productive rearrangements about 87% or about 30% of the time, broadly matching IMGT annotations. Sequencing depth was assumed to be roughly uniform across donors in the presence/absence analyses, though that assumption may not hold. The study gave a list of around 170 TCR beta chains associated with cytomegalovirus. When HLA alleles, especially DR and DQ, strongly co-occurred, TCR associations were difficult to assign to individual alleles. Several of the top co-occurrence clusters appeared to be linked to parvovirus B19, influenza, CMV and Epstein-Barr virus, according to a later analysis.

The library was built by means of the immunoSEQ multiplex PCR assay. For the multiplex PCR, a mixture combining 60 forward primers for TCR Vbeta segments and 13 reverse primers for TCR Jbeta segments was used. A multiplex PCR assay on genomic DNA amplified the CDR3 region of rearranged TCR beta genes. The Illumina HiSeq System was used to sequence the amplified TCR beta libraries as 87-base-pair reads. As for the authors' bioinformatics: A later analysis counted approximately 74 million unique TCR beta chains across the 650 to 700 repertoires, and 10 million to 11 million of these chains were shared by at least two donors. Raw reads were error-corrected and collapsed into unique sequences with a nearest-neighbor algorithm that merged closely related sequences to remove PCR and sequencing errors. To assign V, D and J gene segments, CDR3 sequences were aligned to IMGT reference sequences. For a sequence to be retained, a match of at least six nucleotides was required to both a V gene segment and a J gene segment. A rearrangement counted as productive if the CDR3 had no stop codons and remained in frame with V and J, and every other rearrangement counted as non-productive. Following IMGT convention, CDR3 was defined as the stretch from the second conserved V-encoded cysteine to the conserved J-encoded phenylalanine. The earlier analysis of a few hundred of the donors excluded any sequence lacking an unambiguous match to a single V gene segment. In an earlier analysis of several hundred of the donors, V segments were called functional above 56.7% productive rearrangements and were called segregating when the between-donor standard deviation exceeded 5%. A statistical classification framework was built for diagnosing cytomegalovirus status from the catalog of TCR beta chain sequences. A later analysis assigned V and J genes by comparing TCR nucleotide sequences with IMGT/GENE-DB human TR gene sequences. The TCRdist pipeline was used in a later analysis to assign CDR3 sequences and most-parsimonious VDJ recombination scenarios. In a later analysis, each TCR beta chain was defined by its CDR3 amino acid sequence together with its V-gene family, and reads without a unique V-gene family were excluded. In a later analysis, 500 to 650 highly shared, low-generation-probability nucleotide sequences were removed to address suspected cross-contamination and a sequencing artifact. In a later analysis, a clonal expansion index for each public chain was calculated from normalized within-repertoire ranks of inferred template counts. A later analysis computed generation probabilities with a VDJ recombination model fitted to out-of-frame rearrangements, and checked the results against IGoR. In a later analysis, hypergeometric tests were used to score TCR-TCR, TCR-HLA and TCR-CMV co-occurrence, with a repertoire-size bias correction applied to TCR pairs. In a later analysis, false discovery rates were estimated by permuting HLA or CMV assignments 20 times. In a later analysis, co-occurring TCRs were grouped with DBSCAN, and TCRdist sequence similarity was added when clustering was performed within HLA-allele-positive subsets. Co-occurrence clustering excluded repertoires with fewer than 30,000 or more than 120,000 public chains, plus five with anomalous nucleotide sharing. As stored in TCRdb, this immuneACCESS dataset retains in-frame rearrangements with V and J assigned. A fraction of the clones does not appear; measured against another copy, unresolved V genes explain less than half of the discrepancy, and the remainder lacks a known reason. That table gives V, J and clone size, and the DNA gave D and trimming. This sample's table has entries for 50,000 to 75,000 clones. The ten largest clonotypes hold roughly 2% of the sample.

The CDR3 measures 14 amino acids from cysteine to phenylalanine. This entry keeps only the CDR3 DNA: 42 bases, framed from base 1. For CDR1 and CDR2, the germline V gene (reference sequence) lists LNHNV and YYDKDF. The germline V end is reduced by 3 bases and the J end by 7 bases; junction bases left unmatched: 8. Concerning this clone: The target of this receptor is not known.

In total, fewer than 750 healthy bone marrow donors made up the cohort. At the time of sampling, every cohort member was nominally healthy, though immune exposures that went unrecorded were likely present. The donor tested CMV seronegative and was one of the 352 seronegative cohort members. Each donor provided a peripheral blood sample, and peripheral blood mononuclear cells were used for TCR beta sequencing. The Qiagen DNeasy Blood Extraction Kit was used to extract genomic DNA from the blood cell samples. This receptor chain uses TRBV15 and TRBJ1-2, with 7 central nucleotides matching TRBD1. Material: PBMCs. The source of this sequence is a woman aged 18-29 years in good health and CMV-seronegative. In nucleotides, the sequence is TGTGCCACCAGCAGGGAAACAGGGGAACGTGGCTACACCTTC. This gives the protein CATSRETGERGYTF.